These 28 T cell receptor beta chains came from one sample sequenced in a study of blood T cell repertoires in COVID-19. Method: immunoSEQ multiplex PCR; TCRdb's copy keeps in-frame clones and lacks some. The sample records hundreds of thousands of clones, 75% to 85% being singletons. The sample consisted of PBMCs or T cells enriched from blood (not recorded which). Every receptor here comes from a woman aged 40 to 50 with acute COVID-19.

J is TRBJ1-2 and V is TRBV2; no clear D gene. This CDR3 region has 15 residues. The germline gives CDR1 SNHLY, CDR2 FYNNEI. The germline V and J ends were trimmed by 4 bases and 0 bases, with 12 bases remaining between them. The CDR3 DNA is TGTGCCAGCAGTGCGACTATGACTTCTAACTATGGCTACACCTTC. Its protein is CASSATMTSNYGYTF. Complete variable domain (other parts from reference TRBV2 and TRBJ1-2): EPEVTQTPSHQVTQMGQEVILRCVPISNHLYFYWYRQILGQKVEFLVSFYNNEISEKSEIFDDQFSVERPDGSNFTLKIRSTKLEDSAMYFCASSATMTSNYGYTFGSGTRLTVV.

The chain joins TRBV7-8 to TRBJ1-5; 10 bases map to TRBD1. Germline V lookup: CDR1 SGHVS, CDR2 FQNEAQ. The CDR3 extends over 15 amino acids. Germline trimming cut 5 bases from V and 5 bases from J; bases unmatched to any gene: 6. Here the CDR3 DNA reads TGTGCCAGCAGCCCCGGGGACAGGGGTTATCAGCCCCAGCATTTT. This translates into CASSPGDRGYQPQHF. The full variable domain, completed using reference TRBV7-8 and TRBJ1-5, is GAGVSQSPRYKVAKRGQDVALRCDPISGHVSLFWYQQALGQGPEFLTYFQNEAQLDKSGLPSDRFFAERPEGSVSTLKIQRTQQEDSAVYLCASSPGDRGYQPQHFGDGTRLSIL.

The chain carries TRBV7-6 and TRBJ2-1; 11 bases line up with TRBD2. Germline loops: CDR1 SGHVS, CDR2 FNYEAQ. With V trimmed by 4 bases and J by 6 bases, 8 bases remained unmatched. This CDR3 is 16 amino acids long. The CDR3 loop reads CASSSASGRFGNEQFF. CDR3 DNA sequence: TGTGCCAGCAGCTCCGCTAGCGGGAGGTTTGGCAATGAGCAGTTCTTC.

The rearrangement uses TRBV7-6 and TRBJ1-1; D unresolved. Trimming took off 1 base at V and 1 base at J, with 7 bases between the two ends. The CDR3 totals 14 residues. Per germline, CDR1 SGHVS and CDR2 FNYEAQ. This CDR3 reads CASSLEGGNTEAFF. CDR3 bases: TGTGCCAGCAGCTTAGAAGGCGGGAACACTGAAGCTTTCTTT.

The rearrangement links TRBV19 to TRBJ2-5; 9 bases fit TRBD1. From germline, CDR1 is LNHDA and CDR2 SQIVND (reference sequence). The ends lost 7 bases at V and 2 bases at J; junction bases unmatched: 8. The CDR3 covers 15 residues. The CDR3 loop is CASTPRDRVQETQYF. CDR3 bases: TGTGCCAGTACCCCCCGGGACAGGGTACAAGAGACCCAGTACTTC.

V usage is TRBV6-2 or TRBV6-3 and J usage is TRBJ2-5; 11 bases are a match to TRBD2. Germline-derived CDR1 and CDR2 are MNHEY and SVGEGT. The V gene end was trimmed by 2 bases and the J gene end by 0 bases; junction bases not matched to a gene: 5. This CDR3 has 17 amino acids. The CDR3 here is CASSYLAGGQYQETQYF. DNA for the CDR3: TGTGCCAGCAGTTACCTAGCGGGGGGCCAGTACCAAGAGACCCAGTACTTC.

This chain uses TRBV5-6 with TRBJ2-3; 7 nucleotides agree with TRBD1. The V segment lost 4 bases and the J segment 0 bases; nucleotides outside the gene matches: 5. Germline values: CDR1 SGHDT, CDR2 YYEEEE. There are 15 residues in the CDR3. The CDR3 loop is CASSPGTASTDTQYF. The CDR3 DNA sequence: TGTGCCAGCAGCCCCGGGACAGCAAGCACAGATACGCAGTATTTT.

CDR3 residues: CASSPGGHTQYF. The CDR3 DNA reads as TGTGCCAGCAGCCCCGGGGGGCATACGCAGTATTTT. The chain employs TRBV14 and TRBJ2-3; possible D gene TRBD2, 7 bases. CDR3 length equals 12 residues. Between the trimmed V and J ends, which lost 4 bases and 7 bases, there was a span of 9 bases. Germline V gives CDR1 SGHDN, CDR2 FVKESK.

The chain has TRBV5-5 and TRBJ2-6; a weak D match, TRBD1 (6 bases). V shed 0 bases and J shed 3 bases, with 10 bases lying between them. CDR1 and CDR2 (germline): SGHKS, YYEKEE (reference sequence). The CDR3 is 16 amino acids. This CDR3 reads CASSLVGAVGANVLTF. The CDR3 nucleotides are TGTGCCAGCAGCTTGGTGGGGGCGGTTGGGGCCAACGTCCTGACTTTC.

The V and J genes are TRBV30 and TRBJ2-3; TRBD2 matches 9 bases. V shed 7 bases and J 5 bases; nucleotides not matched to a gene: 4. The CDR3 has 12 amino acids. Germline V gene lookup returns CDR1 GTSNPN and CDR2 SVGIG (reference sequence). The CDR3 nucleotides are TGTGCCTACCAGCGGGGGGAAGATACGCAGTATTTT. This codes for CAYQRGEDTQYF.

This chain connects TRBV5-1 to TRBJ1-3; 7 nucleotides align to TRBD1. There are 15 residues in the CDR3. Germline assignment: CDR1 SGHRS and CDR2 YFSETQ. The V and J ends lost 1 base and 4 bases, in that order; junction bases with no gene match: 5. CDR3: CASSLTGVGGNTIYF. For the CDR3, the DNA is TGCGCCAGCAGCTTGACAGGGGTCGGAGGAAACACCATATATTTT.

This chain links TRBV5-4 with TRBJ2-1; 14 nucleotides match TRBD2. CDR3 length equals 17 residues. Germline lookup yields CDR1 SGHNT and CDR2 YYREEE (reference sequence). V lost 4 bases to trimming and J lost 1 base; unmatched junction nucleotides: 4. CDR3 DNA: TGTGCCAGCAGCAAGACTAGCGGGGGGGTTTCCTACAATGAGCAGTTCTTC. Translation: CASSKTSGGVSYNEQFF. The variable domain in full, with the rest retrieved from reference TRBV5-4 and TRBJ2-1, is ETGVTQSPTHLIKTRGQQVTLRCSSQSGHNTVSWYQQALGQGPQFIFQYYREEENGRGNFPPRFSGLQFPNYSSELNVNALELDDSALYLCASSKTSGGVSYNEQFFGPGTRLTVL.

V gene TRBV4-1 combines with J gene TRBJ2-1; 8 bases fit TRBD2. Trimming removed 0 bases from V and 6 bases from J; junction bases left unmatched: 10. The CDR3 totals 17 residues. Per the germline V gene, CDR1 is MGHRA and CDR2 is YSYEKL. The CDR3 DNA follows: TGCGCCAGCAGCCAAGAACTAGCGGCTCGCTGGGGCAATGAGCAGTTCTTC. Protein product: CASSQELAARWGNEQFF.

In nucleotides, the CDR3 is TGTGCCAGCAGTGGTCCCCGGGACAGGAGTCTTGGGCCCCTCCACTTT. This sequence encodes CASSGPRDRSLGPLHF. The chain links TRBV6-1 to TRBJ1-6; 8 bases agree with TRBD1. The CDR3 length is 16 residues. CDR1 and CDR2 (germline): MNHNS, SASEGT. V dropped 4 bases and J dropped 13; count of bases not matched to a gene: 15.

This sequence joins TRBV5-4 and TRBJ2-1; perhaps TRBD2 as D (6 bases). The CDR3 loop spans 17 amino acids. The germline gives CDR1 SGHNT, CDR2 YYREEE (reference sequence). V was clipped by 4 bases and J by 4 bases, with 21 bases between them. The CDR3 DNA sequence: TGTGCCAGCAGCCCACCTCAGCGGGCCCTTAATTACAATGAGCAGTTCTTC. Translating it yields CASSPPQRALNYNEQFF. Looking up the rest from reference TRBV5-4 and TRBJ2-1 gives the full variable domain: ETGVTQSPTHLIKTRGQQVTLRCSSQSGHNTVSWYQQALGQGPQFIFQYYREEENGRGNFPPRFSGLQFPNYSSELNVNALELDDSALYLCASSPPQRALNYNEQFFGPGTRLTVL.

The CDR3 nucleotides are TGTGCCAGCAGTCGGACAGCAATGGTGCAAGAGACCCAGTACTTC. Translating gives CASSRTAMVQETQYF. J is TRBJ2-5 and V is TRBV2; D is possibly TRBD1 (6 bases). The CDR3 loop spans 15 amino acids. Trimming pared 5 bases from V and 2 bases from J, leaving 15 bases between. Germline V CDR1 and CDR2: SNHLY, FYNNEI.

The chain employs TRBV7-5 and TRBJ1-2; no DNA check was done on the table's D call, TRBD1. TRBV7-5 has pseudogene status. The CDR3 is made up of 18 amino acids. The CDR3 protein is CARSCGQGELNFNYGYTF. DNA of the CDR3: TGTGCCAGAAGCTGTGGACAGGGGGAGCTAAACTTTAACTATGGCTACACCTTC.

The chain joins TRBV6-5 to TRBJ1-1; 7 bases line up with TRBD1. Germline loops: CDR1 MNHEY, CDR2 SVGAGI. Trimming removed 6 bases from V and 4 bases from J; junction bases left unmatched: 8. CDR3 size: 14 residues. CDR3 sequence: CASRTGIGGTEAFF. The CDR3 nucleotides are TGTGCCAGCAGGACAGGGATAGGTGGCACTGAAGCTTTCTTT.

This chain uses TRBV7-9 with TRBJ1-1, with TRBD1 matching over 7 bases. Trimming removed 1 base from V and 7 bases from J; junction bases left unmatched: 9. Germline V gene lookup returns CDR1 SEHNR and CDR2 FQNEAQ (reference sequence). The CDR3 runs to 15 residues. CDR3 coding DNA: TGTGCCAGCAGCTTAGAGGCAGGGGGGCTCTTTGAAGCTTTCTTT. The encoded protein is CASSLEAGGLFEAFF.

The sample holds a few counts of this clone. The gene calls are TRBV28 and TRBJ1-1, with TRBD1 matching 8 bases. The V segment lost 3 bases and the J segment 1 base; nucleotides outside the gene matches: 7. The CDR3 runs to 16 residues. CDR1 and CDR2 from the germline V gene are MDHEN and SYDVKM. This chain's CDR3 is CASSFLSGTGNTEAFF. CDR3 DNA: TGTGCCAGCAGTTTCCTCTCCGGGACAGGGAACACTGAAGCTTTCTTT.

The chain combines TRBV28 with TRBJ2-5, with D maybe TRBD1 (5 bases). This CDR3 spans 15 amino acids. Trimming took off 7 bases at V and 3 bases at J, with 18 bases between the two ends. Germline V lookup: CDR1 MDHEN, CDR2 SYDVKM. The CDR3 nucleotides read TGTGCCAGCACCGTACAGGACCAAGCTGAAGAGACCCAGTACTTC. The encoded protein is CASTVQDQAEETQYF.

This clone appeared a few times. The chain employs TRBV6-6 and TRBJ2-2, with a tentative D call TRBD2 (5 bases). The germline V and J ends were trimmed by 6 bases and 1 base, with 9 bases remaining between them. Germline values: CDR1 MNHNY, CDR2 SVGAGI (reference sequence). The CDR3 is 14 amino acids. The CDR3 protein is CASSPGLNTGELFF. CDR3 bases: TGTGCCAGCAGCCCCGGACTGAACACCGGGGAGCTGTTTTTT.

V gene TRBV28 combines with J gene TRBJ2-6; the D is unclear. This CDR3 has 15 residues. Germline CDR1 reads MDHEN; CDR2 reads SYDVKM. V was cut by 6 bases and J by 3 bases, with 12 bases left in between. The DNA for the CDR3 is TGTGCCAGCAGGATCACCGGTGGTGGGGCCAACGTCCTGACTTTC. It specifies CASRITGGGANVLTF.

The table lists this clone with a few counts. The same CDR3 also results from other DNA sequences found in this sample. The chain recombines TRBV2 with TRBJ2-3, with 10 nucleotides matching TRBD2. The CDR3 runs 14 residues. Germline V gene lookup returns CDR1 SNHLY and CDR2 FYNNEI. V shed 6 bases, J shed 3 bases, and the junction held 3 bases outside the gene matches. CDR3 sequence: CASSSGGVTDTQYF. In DNA, the CDR3 is TGTGCCAGCAGCAGCGGGGGGGTAACAGATACGCAGTATTTT.

For the CDR3, the DNA is TGTGCCAGCAGCCTAGGTAGACGGGTCGGGGAGCTGTTTTTT. This translates into CASSLGRRVGELFF. The V gene is TRBV7-9, the J gene TRBJ2-2; D not certain. The V gene's germline CDR1 is SEHNR and CDR2 FQNEAQ (reference sequence). V gave up 5 bases and J gave up 7 bases, with 14 bases separating them. The CDR3 has 14 amino acids.

The chain uses TRBV6-5 and TRBJ2-5; 11 bases agree with TRBD2. The CDR3 is 15 amino acids. Germline V gene sequence: CDR1 MNHEY, CDR2 SVGAGI. After removal of 5 bases from V and 1 base from J, the junction contained 3 bases not matched to a gene. The CDR3 region has the DNA TGTGCCAGCAGTCGAGGGACTAGCGGCCAAGAGACCCAGTACTTC. Translating it yields CASSRGTSGQETQYF.

The DNA of the CDR3 is TGCGCCAGCAGCTTGGTTCGTACGTCCTATACGAACACCGGGGAGCTGTTTTTT. Protein: CASSLVRTSYTNTGELFF. The rearrangement joins TRBV5-1 to TRBJ2-2; D unclear. CDR1 and CDR2 from the germline V gene are SGHRS and YFSETQ. The ends were cut back, 0 bases at V and 0 bases at J, with 15 bases in the middle. The CDR3 length is 18 residues.

The rearrangement joins TRBV19 to TRBJ2-7; D is perhaps TRBD2 (6 bases). Between the trimmed V and J ends, which lost 3 bases and 7 bases, there was a span of 19 bases. Germline-derived CDR1 and CDR2 are LNHDA and SQIVND (reference sequence). The CDR3 is 15 amino acids. CDR3 amino acids: CASSMMIADGREQYF. In DNA form, the CDR3 reads TGTGCCAGTAGTATGATGATAGCGGACGGACGGGAGCAGTACTTC.